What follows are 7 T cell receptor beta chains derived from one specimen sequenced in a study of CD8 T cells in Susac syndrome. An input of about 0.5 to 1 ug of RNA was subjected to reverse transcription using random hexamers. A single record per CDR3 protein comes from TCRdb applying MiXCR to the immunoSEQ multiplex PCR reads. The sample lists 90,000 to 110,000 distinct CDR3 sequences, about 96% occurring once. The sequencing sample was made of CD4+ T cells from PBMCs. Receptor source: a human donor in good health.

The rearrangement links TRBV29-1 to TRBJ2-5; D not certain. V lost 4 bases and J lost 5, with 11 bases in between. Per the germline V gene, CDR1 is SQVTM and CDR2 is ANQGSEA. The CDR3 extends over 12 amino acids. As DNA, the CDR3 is TGCAGCGTTGTCCTCCGAGAGGAGACCCAGTACTTC. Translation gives CSVVLREETQYF.

CDR3 nucleotide sequence: TGTGCCAGCAGCTTAAGGAGGGCCTCAGATACGCAGTATTTT. It is translated as CASSLRRASDTQYF. This chain links TRBV7-2 with TRBJ2-3; maybe TRBD2 (6 bases). In germline, CDR1 is SGHTA, CDR2 FQGNSA. Trimming took 2 bases from V and 4 from J, leaving 10 bases between them. The CDR3 has 14 amino acids. The variable domain in full, with the rest retrieved from reference TRBV7-2 and TRBJ2-3, is GAGVSQSPSNKVTEKGKDVELRCDPISGHTALYWYRQSLGQGLEFLIYFQGNSAPDKSGLPSDRFSAERTGGSVSTLTIQRTQQEDSAVYLCASSLRRASDTQYFGPGTRLTVL.

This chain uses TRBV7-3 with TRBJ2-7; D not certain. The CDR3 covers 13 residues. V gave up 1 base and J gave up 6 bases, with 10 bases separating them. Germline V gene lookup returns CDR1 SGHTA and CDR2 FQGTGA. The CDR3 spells CASSLSRTTEQYF. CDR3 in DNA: TGTGCCAGCAGCTTAAGCAGGACCACCGAGCAGTACTTC.

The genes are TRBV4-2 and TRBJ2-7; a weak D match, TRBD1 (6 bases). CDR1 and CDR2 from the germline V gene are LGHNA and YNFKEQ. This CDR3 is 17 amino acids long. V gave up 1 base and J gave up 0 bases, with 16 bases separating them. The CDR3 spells CASSQAIGRGRSYEQYF. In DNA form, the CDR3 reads TGTGCCAGCAGCCAAGCCATAGGCAGGGGCCGCTCCTACGAGCAGTACTTC.

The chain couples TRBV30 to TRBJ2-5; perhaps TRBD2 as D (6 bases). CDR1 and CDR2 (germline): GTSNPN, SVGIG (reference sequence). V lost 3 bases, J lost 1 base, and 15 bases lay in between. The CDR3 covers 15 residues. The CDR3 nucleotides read TGTGCCTGGAGCCCGGGGGATACTACCCAAGAGACCCAGTACTTC. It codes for CAWSPGDTTQETQYF.

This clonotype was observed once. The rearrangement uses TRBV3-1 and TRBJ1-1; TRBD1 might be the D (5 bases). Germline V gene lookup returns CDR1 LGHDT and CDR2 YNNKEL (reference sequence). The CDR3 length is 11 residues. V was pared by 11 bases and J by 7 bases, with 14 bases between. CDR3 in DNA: TGTGCCGTCAAGACTGGGGGTGAAGCTTTCTTT. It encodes CAVKTGGEAFF.

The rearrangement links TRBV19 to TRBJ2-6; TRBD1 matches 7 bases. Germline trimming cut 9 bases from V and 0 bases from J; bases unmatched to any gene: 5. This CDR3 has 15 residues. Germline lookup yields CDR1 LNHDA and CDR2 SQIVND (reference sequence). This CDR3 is CASRGISSGANVLTF. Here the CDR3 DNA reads TGTGCCAGCAGGGGGATTAGCTCTGGGGCCAACGTCCTGACTTTC.